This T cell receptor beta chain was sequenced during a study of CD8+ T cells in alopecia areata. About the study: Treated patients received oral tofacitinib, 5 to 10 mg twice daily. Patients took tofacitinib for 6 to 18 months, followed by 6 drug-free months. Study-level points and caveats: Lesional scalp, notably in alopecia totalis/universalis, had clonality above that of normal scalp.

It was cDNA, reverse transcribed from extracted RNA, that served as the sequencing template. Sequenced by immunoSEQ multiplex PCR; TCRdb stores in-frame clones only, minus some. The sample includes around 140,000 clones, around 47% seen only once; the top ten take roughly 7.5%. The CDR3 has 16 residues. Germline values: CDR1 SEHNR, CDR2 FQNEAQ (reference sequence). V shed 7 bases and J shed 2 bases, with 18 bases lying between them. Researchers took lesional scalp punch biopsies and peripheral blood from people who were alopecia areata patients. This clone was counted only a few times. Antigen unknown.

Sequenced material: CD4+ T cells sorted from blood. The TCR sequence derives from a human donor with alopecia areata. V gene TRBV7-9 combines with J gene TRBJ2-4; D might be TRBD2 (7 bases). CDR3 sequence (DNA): TGTGCCAGCACCTCGGGGGGCGTGGGATCCAAAAACATTCAGTACTTC. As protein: CASTSGGVGSKNIQYF.